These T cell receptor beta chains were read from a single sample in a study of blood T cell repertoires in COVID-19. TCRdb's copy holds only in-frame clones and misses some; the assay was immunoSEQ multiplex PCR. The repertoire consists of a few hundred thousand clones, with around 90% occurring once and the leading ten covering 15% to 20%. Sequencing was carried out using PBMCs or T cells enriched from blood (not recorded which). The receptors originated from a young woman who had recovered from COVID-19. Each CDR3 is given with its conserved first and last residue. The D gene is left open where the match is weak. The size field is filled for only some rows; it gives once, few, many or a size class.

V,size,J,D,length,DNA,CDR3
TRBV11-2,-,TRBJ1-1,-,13,TGTGCCAGCAGCTTAGCTAGATACACTGAAGCTTTCTTT,CASSLARYTEAFF
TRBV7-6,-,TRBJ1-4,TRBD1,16,TGTGCCAGCAGCTTATCACCGGGACAGGGGAATGAAAAACTGTTTTTT,CASSLSPGQGNEKLFF
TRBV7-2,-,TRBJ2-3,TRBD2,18,TGTGCCAGCAGCTTAGTAGGTGTGGTCGGGACTAACACAGATACGCAGTATTTT,CASSLVGVVGTNTDTQYF
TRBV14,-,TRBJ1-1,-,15,TGTGCCAGCAGCCAAGCCAGGGGCTTAGGGACTGAAGCTTTCTTT,CASSQARGLGTEAFF
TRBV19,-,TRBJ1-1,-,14,TGTGCCAGTAGTATAGTCGGGAGTTTGGGTGAAGCTTTCTTT,CASSIVGSLGEAFF
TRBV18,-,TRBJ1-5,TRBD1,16,TGTGCCAGCTCACCGGGAGGGGACAGGGTAAATCAGCCCCAGCATTTT,CASSPGGDRVNQPQHF
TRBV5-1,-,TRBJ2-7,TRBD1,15,TGCGCCAGCAGCCCCGGGACAGGGAAATTTTACGAGCAGTACTTC,CASSPGTGKFYEQYF
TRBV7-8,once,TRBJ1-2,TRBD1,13,TGTGCCAGCAGCGTGGACAGGAACTATGGCTACACCTTC,CASSVDRNYGYTF
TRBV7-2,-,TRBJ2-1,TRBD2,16,TGTGCCAGCAGCTTAGCGGGGACTAGCGGTAACAATGAGCAGTTCTTC,CASSLAGTSGNNEQFF
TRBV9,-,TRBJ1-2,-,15,TGTGCCAGCAGCGGTTCAACAACACTTCCCAGGGGCTACACCTTC,CASSGSTTLPRGYTF
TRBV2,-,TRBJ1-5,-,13,TGTGCCAGCAGTGATGGGAGGGGTCAGCCCCAGCATTTT,CASSDGRGQPQHF
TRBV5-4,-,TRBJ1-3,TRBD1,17,TGTGCCAGCACCAAGACAGGGGGAAGTTACTCTGGAAACACCATATATTTT,CASTKTGGSYSGNTIYF
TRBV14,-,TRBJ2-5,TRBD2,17,TGTGCCAGCAGCCAAGAGGTAGGCGGGAGGTGGCGAGAGACCCAGTACTTC,CASSQEVGGRWRETQYF